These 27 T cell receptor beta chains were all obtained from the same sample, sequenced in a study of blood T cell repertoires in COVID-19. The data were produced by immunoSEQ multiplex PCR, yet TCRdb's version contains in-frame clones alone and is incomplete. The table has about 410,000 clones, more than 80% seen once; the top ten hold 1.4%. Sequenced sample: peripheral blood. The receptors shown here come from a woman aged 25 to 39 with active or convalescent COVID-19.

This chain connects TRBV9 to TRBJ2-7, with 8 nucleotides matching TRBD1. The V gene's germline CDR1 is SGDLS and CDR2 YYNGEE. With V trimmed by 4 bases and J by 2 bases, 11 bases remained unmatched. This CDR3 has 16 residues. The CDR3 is CASSPRQGMGTYEQYF. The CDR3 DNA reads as TGTGCCAGCAGCCCCCGACAGGGGATGGGGACCTACGAGCAGTACTTC. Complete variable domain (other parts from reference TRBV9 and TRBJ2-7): DSGVTQTPKHLITATGQRVTLRCSPRSGDLSVYWYQQSLDQGLQFLIQYYNGEERAKGNILERFSAQQFPDLHSELNLSSLELGDSALYFCASSPRQGMGTYEQYFGPGTRLTVT.

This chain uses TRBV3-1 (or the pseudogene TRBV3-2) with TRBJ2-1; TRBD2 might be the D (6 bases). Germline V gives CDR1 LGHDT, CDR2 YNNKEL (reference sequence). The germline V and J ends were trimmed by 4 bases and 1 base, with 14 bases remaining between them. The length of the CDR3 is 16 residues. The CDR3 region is CASSLYEGGSYNEQFF. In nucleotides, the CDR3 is TGTGCCAGCAGCCTGTATGAGGGAGGATCCTACAATGAGCAGTTCTTC.

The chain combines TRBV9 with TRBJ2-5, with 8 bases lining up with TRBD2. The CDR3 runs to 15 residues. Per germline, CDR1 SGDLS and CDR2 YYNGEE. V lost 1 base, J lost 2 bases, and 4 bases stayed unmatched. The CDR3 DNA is TGTGCCAGCAGCGTATCCGGGGGGGAGCAAGAGACCCAGTACTTC. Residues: CASSVSGGEQETQYF.

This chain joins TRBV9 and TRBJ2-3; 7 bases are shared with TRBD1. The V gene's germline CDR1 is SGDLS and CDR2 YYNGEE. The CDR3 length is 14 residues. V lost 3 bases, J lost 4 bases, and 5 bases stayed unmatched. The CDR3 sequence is CASSESRGPDTQYF. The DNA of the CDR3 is TGTGCCAGCAGCGAGTCGAGGGGGCCAGATACGCAGTATTTT.

This CDR3 reads CASSNEGQGGNTIYF. The CDR3 DNA reads as TGTGCCAGCAGCAACGAGGGACAGGGAGGGAACACCATATATTTT. The chain combines TRBV9 with TRBJ1-3; 9 positions match TRBD1. Germline V gene sequence: CDR1 SGDLS, CDR2 YYNGEE. There are 15 residues in the CDR3. J lost 7 bases, V lost 4 bases, and 9 bases had no gene match. Complete variable domain (other parts from reference TRBV9 and TRBJ1-3): DSGVTQTPKHLITATGQRVTLRCSPRSGDLSVYWYQQSLDQGLQFLIQYYNGEERAKGNILERFSAQQFPDLHSELNLSSLELGDSALYFCASSNEGQGGNTIYFGEGSWLTVV.

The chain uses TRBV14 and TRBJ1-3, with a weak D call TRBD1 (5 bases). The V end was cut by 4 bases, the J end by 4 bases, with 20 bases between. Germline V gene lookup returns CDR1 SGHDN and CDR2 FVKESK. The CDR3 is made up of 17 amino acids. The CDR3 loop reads CASSPQPDRPLGNTIYF. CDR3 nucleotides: TGTGCCAGCAGCCCCCAACCCGACAGACCCTTGGGAAACACCATATATTTT.

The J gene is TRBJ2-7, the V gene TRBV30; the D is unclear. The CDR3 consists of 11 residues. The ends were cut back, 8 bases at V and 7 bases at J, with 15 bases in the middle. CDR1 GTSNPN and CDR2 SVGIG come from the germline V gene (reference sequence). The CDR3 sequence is CAGQLIAEQYF. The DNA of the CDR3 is TGTGCCGGTCAACTTATTGCGGAGCAGTACTTC. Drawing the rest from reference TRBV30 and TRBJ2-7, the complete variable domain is SQTIHQWPATLVQPVGSPLSLECTVEGTSNPNLYWYRQAAGRGLQLLFYSVGIGQISSEVPQNLSASRPQDRQFILSSKKLLLSDSGFYLCAGQLIAEQYFGPGTRLTVT.

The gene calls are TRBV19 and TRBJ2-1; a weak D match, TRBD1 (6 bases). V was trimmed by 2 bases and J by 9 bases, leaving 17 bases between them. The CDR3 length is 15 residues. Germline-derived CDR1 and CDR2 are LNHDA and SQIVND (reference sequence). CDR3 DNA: TGTGCCAGTAGTATACCCCGAATGACCAGGGGTGAGCAGTTCTTC. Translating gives CASSIPRMTRGEQFF.

CDR3 bases: TGTGCCAGCAGCGTTAGTGACAGGGGTAGTGAAAAACTGTTTTTT. This gives the protein CASSVSDRGSEKLFF. This rearrangement joins TRBV5-5 to TRBJ1-4, with 8 bases fitting TRBD1. Germline values: CDR1 SGHKS, CDR2 YYEKEE (reference sequence). CDR3 size: 15 residues. V dropped 4 bases and J dropped 7; count of bases not matched to a gene: 9. The full variable domain, completed using reference TRBV5-5 and TRBJ1-4, is DAGVTQSPTHLIKTRGQQVTLRCSPISGHKSVSWYQQVLGQGPQFIFQYYEKEERGRGNFPDRFSARQFPNYSSELNVNALLLGDSALYLCASSVSDRGSEKLFFGSGTQLSVL.

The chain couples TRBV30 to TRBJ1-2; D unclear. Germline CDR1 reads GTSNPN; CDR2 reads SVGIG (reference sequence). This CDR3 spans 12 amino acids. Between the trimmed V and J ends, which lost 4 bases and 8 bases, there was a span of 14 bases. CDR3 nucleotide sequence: TGTGCCTGGACCTCGGGCGGGCGGGGCTACACCTTC. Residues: CAWTSGGRGYTF.

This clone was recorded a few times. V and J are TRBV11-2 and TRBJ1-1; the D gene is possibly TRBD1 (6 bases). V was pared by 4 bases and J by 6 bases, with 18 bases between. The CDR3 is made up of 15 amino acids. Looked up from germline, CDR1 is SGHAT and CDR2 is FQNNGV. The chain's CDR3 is CASSYRDLGVAEAFF. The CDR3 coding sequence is TGTGCCAGCAGCTACAGGGATCTCGGGGTCGCTGAAGCTTTCTTT. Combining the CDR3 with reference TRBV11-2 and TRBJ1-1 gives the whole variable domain EAGVAQSPRYKIIEKRQSVAFWCNPISGHATLYWYQQILGQGPKLLIQFQNNGVVDDSQLPKDRFSAERLKGVDSTLKIQPAKLEDSAVYLCASSYRDLGVAEAFFGQGTRLTVV.

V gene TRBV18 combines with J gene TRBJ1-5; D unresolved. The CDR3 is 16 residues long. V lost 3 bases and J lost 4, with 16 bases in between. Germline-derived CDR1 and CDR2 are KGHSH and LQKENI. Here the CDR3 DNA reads TGTGCCAGCTCACCTCGGAACGCAGGCAAAAATCAGCCCCAGCATTTT. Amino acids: CASSPRNAGKNQPQHF.

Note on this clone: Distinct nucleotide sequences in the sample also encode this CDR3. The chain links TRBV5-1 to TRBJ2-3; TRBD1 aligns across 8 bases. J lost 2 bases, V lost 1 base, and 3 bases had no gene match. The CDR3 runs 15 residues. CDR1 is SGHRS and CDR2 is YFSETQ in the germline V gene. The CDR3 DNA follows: TGCGCCAGCAGCTTGCAGGGGGCCCCCACAGATACGCAGTATTTT. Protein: CASSLQGAPTDTQYF.

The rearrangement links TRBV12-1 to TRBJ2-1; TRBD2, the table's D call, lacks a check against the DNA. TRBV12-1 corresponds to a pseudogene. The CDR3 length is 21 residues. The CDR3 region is CASSRRTSGSQVGRSYNEQFF. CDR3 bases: TGTGCCAGCAGCAGACGGACTAGCGGGAGTCAGGTCGGTAGATCCTACAATGAGCAGTTCTTC.

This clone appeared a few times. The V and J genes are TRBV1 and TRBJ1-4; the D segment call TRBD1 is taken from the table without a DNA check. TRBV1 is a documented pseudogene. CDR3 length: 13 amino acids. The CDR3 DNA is TGCACCAGCAGCCCGCAGGGGGATGAAAAACTGTTTTTT. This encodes CTSSPQGDEKLFF.

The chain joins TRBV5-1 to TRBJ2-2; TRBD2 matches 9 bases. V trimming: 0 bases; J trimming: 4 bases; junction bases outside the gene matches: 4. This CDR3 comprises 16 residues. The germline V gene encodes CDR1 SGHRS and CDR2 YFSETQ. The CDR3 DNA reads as TGCGCCAGCAGCTTGGTTGCGGGAGGGAGCACCGGGGAGCTGTTTTTT. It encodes CASSLVAGGSTGELFF.

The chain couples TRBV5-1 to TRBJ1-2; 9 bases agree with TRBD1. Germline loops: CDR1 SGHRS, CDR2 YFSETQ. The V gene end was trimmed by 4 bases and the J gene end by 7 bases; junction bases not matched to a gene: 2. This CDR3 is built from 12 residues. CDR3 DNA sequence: TGCGCCAGCAGCACAGGGGGCTCTGGCTACACCTTC. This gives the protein CASSTGGSGYTF.

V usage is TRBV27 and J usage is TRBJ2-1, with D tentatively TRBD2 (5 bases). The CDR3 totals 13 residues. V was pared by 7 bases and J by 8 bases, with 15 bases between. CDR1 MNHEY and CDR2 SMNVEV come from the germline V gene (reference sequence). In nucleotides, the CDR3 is TGTGCCAGCAAGAGTATTAGCGTCGATGAGCAGTTCTTC. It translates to CASKSISVDEQFF.

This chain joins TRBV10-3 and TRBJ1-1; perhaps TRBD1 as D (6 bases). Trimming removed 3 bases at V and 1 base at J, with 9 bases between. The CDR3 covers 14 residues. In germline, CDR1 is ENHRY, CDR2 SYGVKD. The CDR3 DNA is TGTGCCATCAGTGACTGGGGACAGAACACTGAAGCTTTCTTT. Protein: CAISDWGQNTEAFF.

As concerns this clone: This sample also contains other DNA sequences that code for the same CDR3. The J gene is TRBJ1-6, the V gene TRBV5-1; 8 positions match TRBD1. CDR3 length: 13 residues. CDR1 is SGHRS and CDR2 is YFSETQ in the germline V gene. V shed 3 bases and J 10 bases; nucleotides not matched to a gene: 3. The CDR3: CASSSTGESPLHF. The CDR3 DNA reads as TGCGCCAGCAGCTCGACAGGGGAGTCACCCCTCCACTTT.

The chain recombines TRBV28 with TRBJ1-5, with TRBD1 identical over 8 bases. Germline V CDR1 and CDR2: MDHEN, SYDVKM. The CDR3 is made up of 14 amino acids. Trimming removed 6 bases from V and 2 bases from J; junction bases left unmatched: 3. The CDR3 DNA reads TGTGCCAGCAGGCCAGGGGGCGGCAATCAGCCCCAGCATTTT. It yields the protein CASRPGGGNQPQHF. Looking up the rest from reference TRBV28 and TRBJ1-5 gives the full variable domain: DVKVTQSSRYLVKRTGEKVFLECVQDMDHENMFWYRQDPGLGLRLIYFSYDVKMKEKGDIPEGYSVSREKKERFSLILESASTNQTSMYLCASRPGGGNQPQHFGDGTRLSIL.

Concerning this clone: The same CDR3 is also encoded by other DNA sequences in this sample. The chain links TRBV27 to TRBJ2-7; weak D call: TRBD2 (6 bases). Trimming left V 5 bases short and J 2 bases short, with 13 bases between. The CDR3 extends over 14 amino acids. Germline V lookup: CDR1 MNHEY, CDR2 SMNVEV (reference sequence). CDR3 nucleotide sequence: TGTGCCAGCAGTCCTCGTGGAGGGGCCTACGAGCAGTACTTC. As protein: CASSPRGGAYEQYF.

The CDR3 loop is CASSLVSLGQAKEAFF. CDR3 nucleotide sequence: TGTGCCAGCAGTTTAGTCTCATTGGGACAGGCGAAAGAAGCTTTCTTT. J is TRBJ1-1 and V is TRBV28; the match to TRBD1 covers 8 bases. The CDR3 spans 16 residues. The trim removed 2 bases at V and 8 bases at J, leaving 13 bases unmatched. Germline CDR1 is MDHEN and CDR2 is SYDVKM.

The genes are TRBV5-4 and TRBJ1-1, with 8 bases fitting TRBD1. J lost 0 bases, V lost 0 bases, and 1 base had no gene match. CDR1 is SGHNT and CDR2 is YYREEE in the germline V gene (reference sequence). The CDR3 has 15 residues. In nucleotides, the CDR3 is TGTGCCAGCAGCTTGGGACAGGGGCTGAACACTGAAGCTTTCTTT. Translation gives CASSLGQGLNTEAFF.

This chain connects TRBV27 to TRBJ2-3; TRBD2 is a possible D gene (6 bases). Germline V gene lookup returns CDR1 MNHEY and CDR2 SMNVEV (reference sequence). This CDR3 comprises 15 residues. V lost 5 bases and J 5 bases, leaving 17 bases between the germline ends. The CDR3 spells CASSPEGGVIDTQYF. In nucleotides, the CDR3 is TGTGCCAGCAGTCCGGAGGGTGGGGTTATAGATACGCAGTATTTT.

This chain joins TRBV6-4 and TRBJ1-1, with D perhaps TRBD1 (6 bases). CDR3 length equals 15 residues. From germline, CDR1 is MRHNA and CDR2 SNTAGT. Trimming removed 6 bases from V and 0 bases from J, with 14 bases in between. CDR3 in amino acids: CASRPRGTVNTEAFF. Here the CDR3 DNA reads TGTGCCAGCAGACCCAGGGGTACGGTGAACACTGAAGCTTTCTTT.

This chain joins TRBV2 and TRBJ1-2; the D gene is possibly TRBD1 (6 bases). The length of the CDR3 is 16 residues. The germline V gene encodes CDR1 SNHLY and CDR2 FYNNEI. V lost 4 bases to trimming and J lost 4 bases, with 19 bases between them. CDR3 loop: CASSAYSRGSSYGYTF. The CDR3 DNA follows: TGTGCCAGCAGTGCCTACTCCAGGGGTTCGTCCTATGGCTACACCTTC.